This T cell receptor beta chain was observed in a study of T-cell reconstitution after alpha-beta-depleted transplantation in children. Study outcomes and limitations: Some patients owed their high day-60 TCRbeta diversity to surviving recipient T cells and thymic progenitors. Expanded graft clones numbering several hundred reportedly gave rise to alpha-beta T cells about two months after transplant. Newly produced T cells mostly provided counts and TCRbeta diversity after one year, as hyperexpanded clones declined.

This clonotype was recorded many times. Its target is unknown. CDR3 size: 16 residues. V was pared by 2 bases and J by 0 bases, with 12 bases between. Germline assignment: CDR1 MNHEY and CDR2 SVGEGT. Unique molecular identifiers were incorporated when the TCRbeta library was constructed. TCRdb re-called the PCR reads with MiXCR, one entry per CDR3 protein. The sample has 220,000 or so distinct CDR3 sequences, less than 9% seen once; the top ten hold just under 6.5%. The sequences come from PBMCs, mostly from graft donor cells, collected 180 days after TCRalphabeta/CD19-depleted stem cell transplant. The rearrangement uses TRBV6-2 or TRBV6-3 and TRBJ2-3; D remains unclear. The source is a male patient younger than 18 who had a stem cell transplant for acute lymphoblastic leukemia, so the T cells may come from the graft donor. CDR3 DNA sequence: TGTGCCAGCAGTTACGGGTATGAGGCTAGCACAGATACGCAGTATTTT. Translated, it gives CASSYGYEASTDTQYF.